This paragraph reports one TCR beta chain. A few counts support this clonotype. Its antigen is unknown. No much larger clone is present one base from it, and per-base qualities are unavailable. For CDR1 and CDR2, the germline V gene lists SQVTM and ANQGSEA. Reading from cysteine to phenylalanine, the CDR3 counts 15 amino acids. Just the 45-base CDR3 DNA is kept, in frame starting at base 1. Trimming removed 7 bases from V and 3 bases from J; the gene matches leave 10 bases unexplained. This entry belongs to a study of blood T cells in healthy people across ages (dated by TCRdb to 2013 to 2016). Context from the whole study: In model experiments, template switching captured about one uniquely barcoded TCR beta cDNA molecule for every two T cells. Four age groups were formed from the donors: young (average about 15 years), middle-aged (approximately 41), aged (62) and long-lived (less than 85). Donors of different ages were randomly distributed across sequencing lanes to avoid experimental bias. For two donors (one aged 18 to 30 and one aged 80 or older), the study analyzed two additional independent replicas of 1 million unique cDNA reads from the same blood draw. To track age-related changes in TCR beta repertoire diversity, the study relied on deep sequencing normalized with unique cDNA molecular identifiers. Broad study findings and their caveats: As age increased, observed TCR beta diversity per million T cells dropped in a roughly linear way, and a significant reduction was already evident by age 40. Estimates of total diversity based on one million sequenced T cells were regarded as lower bounds and as underestimates. Because donor CMV infection status was unknown, age-related changes in expanded clonotypes were potentially confounded. Bulk unsorted PBMC profiling prevented conclusive comparison of naive and antigen-experienced compartments. A strong correlation was found between observed TCR beta diversity and the percentage of naive T cells measured by flow cytometry. Compared with the aged group, the long-lived group had more naive CD4+ T cells, fewer expanded clones and increased TCR diversity, a pattern suggesting age selection.

Donors were approximately 42 systemically healthy Caucasian individuals from Russia aged 6 to 90 years. Each donor gave ten milliliters of peripheral blood, drawn into EDTA-treated Vacutainer tubes. PBMCs were isolated by Ficoll-Paque density-gradient centrifugation, with at least 7 million obtained per sample. Trizol reagent was used to extract total RNA from the PBMCs, yielding at least 6 micrograms per sample. For every donor, flow cytometry on a PBMC aliquot measured the percentage of naive CD45RAhigh/CD27high T cells. Library construction relied on 5' RACE. Sequencing instrument: Illumina HiSeq 2500. A second about 7 to 11 cycle PCR used a sample-barcoded 5' primer and a J-beta primer mix. A template-switch 5' adaptor carrying 12 random nucleotides introduced a unique molecular identifier onto each TCR beta cDNA molecule. At least 3 million CDR3-containing paired-end reads were obtained from each sample. First-strand cDNA synthesis was performed from all RNA using the Mint cDNA synthesis kit, with priming by a TRBC-specific oligonucleotide. All cDNA was treated with uracil-DNA glycosylase and then went through a first 18-cycle PCR with the universal primers M1SS and BC2_uni_R. Per the authors' processing: For normalization, 1 million high-quality reads, each with a distinct molecular identifier, were randomly selected from each sample. Reads with shared molecular identifiers were discarded instead of being binned into consensus sequences. CDR3 identification, clonotype clustering and error correction used MiTCR with a Q25 quality threshold and the strictest error-elimination algorithm. A nonparametric unseen species model with Euler transformation was used to estimate lower-bound total TCR beta diversity. TCRdb's own reprocessing of the public reads used fastp at Q25 and MiXCR and kept productive beta chains. Every CDR3 protein is listed once, alongside the most common genes and DNA of its rows. TCRdb, not the original authors, processed these V and J calls. The sample table lists about 580,000 distinct CDR3 sequences, under 55% of them with a count of one. The top ten clones comprise about 22% of the sample.

The sequenced material came from blood. This receptor was obtained from a man older than 75 in good health. The rearranged chain carries TRBV29-1 and TRBJ2-1, and TRBD2 aligns with 9 junction nucleotides. The CDR3 is CSARGRGGFYNEQFF. The nucleotides are TGCAGCGCCCGAGGGCGGGGGGGCTTCTACAATGAGCAGTTCTTC.